This T cell receptor beta chain stems from a study of T cells in Graves' hyperthyroidism and ophthalmopathy. Newly diagnosed hyperthyroidism, duration under 2 months, in patients aged 18 to 65. Pregnant or lactating patients were excluded, as were those with uncontrolled infection or other autoimmune disease. Trimming pared 3 bases from V and 3 bases from J, leaving 12 bases between. In germline, CDR1 is MNHEY, CDR2 SMNVEV (reference sequence). This CDR3 region has 15 residues. This clonotype appeared many times. Regions amplified from RNA transcripts were the TCR beta CDR3 regions. The TCR CDR3 first-round RT-PCR relied on the HTBI primer set. TCRdb fed the multiplex PCR reads into MiXCR, producing one record per CDR3 protein. The repertoire holds approximately 430,000 distinct CDR3 sequences, about 15% seen once, with less than 15% in the top ten.

Specimen: blood. This chain connects TRBV27 to TRBJ2-1; D is tentatively TRBD1 or TRBD2 (7 bases each). The receptor comes from a woman aged 18-30 years with Graves' hyperthyroidism. The CDR3 coding sequence is TGTGCCAGCAGTTTCCCAGGGGGGGGCTACAATGAGCAGTTCTTC. This encodes CASSFPGGGYNEQFF.